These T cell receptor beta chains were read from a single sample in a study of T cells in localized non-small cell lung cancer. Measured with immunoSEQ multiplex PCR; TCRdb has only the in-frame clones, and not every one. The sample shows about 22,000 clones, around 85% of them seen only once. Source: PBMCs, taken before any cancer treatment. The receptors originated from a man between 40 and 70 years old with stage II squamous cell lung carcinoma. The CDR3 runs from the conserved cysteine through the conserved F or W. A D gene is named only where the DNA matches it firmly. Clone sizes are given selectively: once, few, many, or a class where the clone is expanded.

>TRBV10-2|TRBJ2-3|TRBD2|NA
TGCGCCAGCAAAGGCGCGGGAGGGCCAGATACGCAGTATTTT
CASKGAGGPDTQYF
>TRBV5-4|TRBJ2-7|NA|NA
TGTGCCAGCAGCTTGGGGGGGCCCTACGAGCAGTACTTC
CASSLGGPYEQYF
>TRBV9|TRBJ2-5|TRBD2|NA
TGTGCCAGCAGCGTAGGTCGGGGGGGGCCGATGGAGGAGACCCAGTACTTC
CASSVGRGGPMEETQYF
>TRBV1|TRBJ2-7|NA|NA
TGCCCAGCAGCCAAGTGTTCCCGTACAGGGGGAACCTACGAGCAGTACTTC
CPAAKCSRTGGTYEQYF
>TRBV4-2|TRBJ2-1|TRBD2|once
TGTGCCAGCAGCCACGTCACTAGCGGGCATTACAATGAGCAGTTCTTC
CASSHVTSGHYNEQFF
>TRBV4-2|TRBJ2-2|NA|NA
TGTGCCAGCAGCACGACGAACACCGGGGAGCTGTTTTTT
CASSTTNTGELFF
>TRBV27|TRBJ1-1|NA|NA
TGTGCCAGCAGTTTATTTATCGGTAACACTGAAGCTTTCTTT
CASSLFIGNTEAFF
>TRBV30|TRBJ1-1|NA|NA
TGTGCTTGGACGATTTGGGGCACTGAAGCTTTCTTT
CAWTIWGTEAFF
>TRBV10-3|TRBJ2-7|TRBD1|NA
TGTGCCATCAAGGACGAGGACAGGGTTGGCTACGAGCAGTACTTC
CAIKDEDRVGYEQYF
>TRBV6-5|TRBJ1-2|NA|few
TGTGCCAGCAGGACAGTGACTGGGAGCGGGTCTGGCTACACCTTC
CASRTVTGSGSGYTF
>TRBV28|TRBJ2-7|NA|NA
TGTGCCAGCAGTTTAGCAACATCCACCTACGAGCAGTACTTC
CASSLATSTYEQYF
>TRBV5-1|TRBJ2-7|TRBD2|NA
TGCGCCAGCAGCTTGGCGGGACTAGCGGGAGGGCCTAATCCCTACGAGCAGTACTTC
CASSLAGLAGGPNPYEQYF